The T cell receptor beta chain under discussion was sequenced for a study of vaccination and CD4 T cells after COVID-19. The CDR3 is 15 amino acids. The V and J ends lost 6 bases and 0 bases respectively, with 12 bases between them. CDR1 MNHNS and CDR2 SASEGT come from the germline V gene. Indicated treatment: roughly 10-day PBMC culture with coronavirus spike peptide pools or control peptides (ViraFEST assay). About this clonotype: Its antigen is unknown.

Cultured CD4+ T cell DNA was sequenced using the Oncomine TCR Beta short-read assay. TCRdb used MiXCR to reprocess the PCR reads, holding one entry per CDR3 protein. The data contain some 12,000 distinct CDR3 sequences, around half of them singletons. Specimen: cultured CD4+ T cells from blood, collected after SARS-CoV-2 vaccination. The TCR originated in a human donor with COVID-19. The chain combines TRBV6-1 with TRBJ1-3, with a tentative D call TRBD1 (5 bases). The DNA for the CDR3 is TGTGCCAGCAGACGGGACGTCGCCTCTGGAAACACCATATATTTT. Translating it yields CASRRDVASGNTIYF.